One and the same sample provided the 22 T cell receptor beta chains below, sequenced in a study of shared clonotypes between healthy human individuals. Only in-frame clones appear in the TCRdb table, and some are missing; sequencing was by immunoSEQ multiplex PCR. The data hold 1.6 million or so clones, with around 97% observed a single time. The sample taken for sequencing was naive CD4+ T cells sorted from blood. Subset given: CD45RA+ positively selected. Receptors were obtained from a man aged 25 to 40 in good health.

The chain uses TRBV6-6 and TRBJ1-1; weak D call: TRBD1 (6 bases). The V end lost 5 bases, the J end lost 3 bases, and 13 bases lay between the germline ends. CDR3 size: 14 residues. From germline, CDR1 is MNHNY and CDR2 SVGAGI (reference sequence). The CDR3 protein is CASSRQERHTEAFF. The CDR3, as DNA: TGTGCCAGCAGTCGACAGGAGAGACACACTGAAGCTTTCTTT.

The chain carries TRBV21-1 and TRBJ2-2; the D call TRBD1 from the table was never checked on the DNA. TRBV21-1 is reported as a pseudogene. The CDR3 loop spans 16 amino acids. CDR3 coding DNA: TGTGCCAGCAGCATCCGGGACAGGGGATACACCGGGGAGCTGTTTTTT. This encodes CASSIRDRGYTGELFF.

Comment on this clone: One end of the junction varies from germline; a read error may be responsible. The CDR3 DNA follows: TGTGCCAGCAGTGACCAGCGAAGCTCGTCTAAGGAGAGAATTTTT. This encodes CASSDQRSSSKERIF. V and J are TRBV6-1 and TRBJ2-2; D gene unclear. This CDR3 has 15 residues. Germline-derived CDR1 and CDR2 are MNHNS and SASEGT.

With respect to this clone: A junction end diverges from the germline sequence, so it may reflect a read error. The chain's CDR3 is CASPPGQVPSYEQYF. The CDR3 nucleotides are TGTGCCAGCCCACCAGGCCAGGTCCCAAGCTACGAGCAGTACTTC. The gene calls are TRBV18 and TRBJ2-7, with unresolved D. Germline V gene data show CDR1 as KGHSH and CDR2 as LQKENI. The CDR3 loop spans 15 amino acids.

The chain links TRBV9 to TRBJ2-7; TRBD2 is a possible D gene (5 bases). V lost 0 bases to trimming and J lost 2 bases, with 12 bases between them. The length of the CDR3 is 15 residues. Germline V gene sequence: CDR1 SGDLS, CDR2 YYNGEE. CDR3 nucleotides: TGTGCCAGCAGCGTAGAAGGGAGTGGGGCCTACGAGCAGTACTTC. Encoded protein: CASSVEGSGAYEQYF.

This rearrangement joins TRBV6-5 to TRBJ2-1; tentatively, D is TRBD1 or TRBD2 (5 bases each). The CDR3 sequence is 14 residues long. V was cut by 2 bases and J by 6 bases, with 11 bases left in between. CDR1 is MNHEY and CDR2 is SVGAGI in the germline V gene. The CDR3 sequence: CASSYLSGGNEQFF. DNA for the CDR3: TGTGCCAGCAGTTACCTATCTGGGGGCAATGAGCAGTTCTTC.

The chain joins TRBV9 to TRBJ2-3; D assignment may be TRBD1 or TRBD2 (5 bases each). Germline-derived CDR1 and CDR2 are SGDLS and YYNGEE. The CDR3 has 15 residues. V lost 4 bases and J 3 bases, leaving 15 bases between the germline ends. For the CDR3, the DNA is TGTGCCAGCAGCCCGACCGGGGCTCAGACAGATACGCAGTATTTT. The encoded protein is CASSPTGAQTDTQYF.

The chain uses TRBV29-1 and TRBJ2-7; TRBD2 is a possible D gene (5 bases). V was trimmed by 5 bases and J by 5 bases, leaving 13 bases between them. The CDR3 is 12 residues long. Per germline, CDR1 SQVTM and CDR2 ANQGSEA. CDR3 in DNA: TGCAGCGTTTTGAGGGATGGCGACGAGCAGTACTTC. Residues: CSVLRDGDEQYF.

The chain joins TRBV4-1 to TRBJ1-2; 9 bases map to TRBD1. The V and J ends lost 5 bases and 14 bases, in that order; junction bases with no gene match: 18. Germline CDR1 is MGHRA and CDR2 is YSYEKL. This CDR3 is 15 amino acids long. The CDR3 DNA follows: TGCGCCAGCAGCGAACGCCTGTACAGGGGGCCCCAGGGGACCTTC. It codes for CASSERLYRGPQGTF.

The chain combines TRBV27 with TRBJ1-4, with 8 bases matching TRBD1. The CDR3 is made up of 12 amino acids. The germline gives CDR1 MNHEY, CDR2 SMNVEV (reference sequence). Trimming took 9 bases from V and 11 from J; bases not matched to a gene: 8. Here the CDR3 reads CARDGQGRKLFF. Here the CDR3 DNA reads TGTGCCAGGGACGGACAGGGCAGGAAACTGTTTTTT.

The rearrangement links TRBV27 to TRBJ2-1, with a weak D call TRBD2 (5 bases). Trimming pared 4 bases from V and 6 bases from J, leaving 13 bases between. This CDR3 is built from 14 residues. Germline V CDR1 and CDR2: MNHEY, SMNVEV (reference sequence). CDR3 DNA sequence: TGTGCCAGCAGTTCCCCTAGCTCAGTCAATGAGCAGTTCTTC. Protein sequence: CASSSPSSVNEQFF.

The rearrangement joins TRBV5-1 to TRBJ2-2; TRBD2 matches 7 bases. V gave up 0 bases and J gave up 7 bases; unmatched junction bases: 6. Per the germline V gene, CDR1 is SGHRS and CDR2 is YFSETQ. The CDR3 runs to 15 residues. The CDR3 DNA reads TGCGCCAGCAGCTTGGGCTCTAGCGGTGGCGGGGAGCTGTTTTTT. This sequence encodes CASSLGSSGGGELFF.

On this clone itself: Other DNA sequences in this specimen translate into the identical CDR3. The chain employs TRBV18 and TRBJ2-1, with 9 bases aligning to TRBD1. V lost 3 bases, J lost 4 bases, and 4 bases stayed unmatched. The germline V gene has CDR1 KGHSH and CDR2 LQKENI. This CDR3 has 15 residues. The CDR3 DNA reads TGTGCCAGCTCACCCCCGGGACAGGGATACAATGAGCAGTTCTTC. As protein: CASSPPGQGYNEQFF.

This chain joins TRBV18 and TRBJ2-7, with unresolved D. The germline gives CDR1 KGHSH, CDR2 LQKENI. The V and J ends lost 5 bases and 2 bases respectively, with 10 bases between them. CDR3 size: 13 residues. Here the CDR3 reads CASSRTQTYEQYF. CDR3 nucleotide sequence: TGTGCCAGCTCAAGGACCCAAACCTACGAGCAGTACTTC. The full variable domain, its missing parts supplied by reference TRBV18 and TRBJ2-7, is NAGVMQNPRHLVRRRGQEARLRCSPMKGHSHVYWYRQLPEEGLKFMVYLQKENIIDESGMPKERFSAEFPKEGPSILRIQQVVRGDSAAYFCASSRTQTYEQYFGPGTRLTVT.

The chain has TRBV6-1 and TRBJ2-2; a possible D gene is TRBD1 (5 bases). The CDR3 length is 14 residues. CDR1 and CDR2 (germline): MNHNS, SASEGT. Trimming took off 7 bases at V and 3 bases at J, with 12 bases between the two ends. Here the CDR3 DNA reads TGTGCCAGCATCTTTAGACAGTACACCGGGGAGCTGTTTTTT. Translation: CASIFRQYTGELFF.

This clone was observed a single time. DNA for the CDR3: TGTGCCAGCAGCGTAGGGAGACCAGGGGGCTCAGGTGGCTACACCTTC. Translating it yields CASSVGRPGGSGGYTF. This chain uses TRBV9 with TRBJ1-2, with 8 bases lining up with TRBD1. V dropped 0 bases and J dropped 7; count of bases not matched to a gene: 11. The V gene's germline CDR1 is SGDLS and CDR2 YYNGEE. The CDR3 extends over 16 amino acids.

This chain joins TRBV4-1 and TRBJ2-3; D unclear. The CDR3 runs to 16 residues. Germline CDR1 reads MGHRA; CDR2 reads YSYEKL. V lost 6 bases and J 2 bases, leaving 18 bases between the germline ends. The CDR3 reads CASSQPFQRHTDTQYF. The CDR3 DNA follows: TGCGCCAGCAGTCAACCCTTCCAGCGCCACACAGATACGCAGTATTTT.

This chain uses TRBV2 with TRBJ2-3; D remains ambiguous. Germline V gene data show CDR1 as SNHLY and CDR2 as FYNNEI. Trimming pared 11 bases from V and 0 bases from J, leaving 15 bases between. The CDR3 is 14 residues long. CDR3 coding DNA: TGTGCCCTGGGCCAGGACCTGAGCACAGATACGCAGTATTTT. It yields the protein CALGQDLSTDTQYF.

The chain combines TRBV7-8 with TRBJ1-4; no firm D call. Trimming left V 2 bases short and J 2 bases short, with 24 bases between. Per germline, CDR1 SGHVS and CDR2 FQNEAQ. The CDR3 is 20 amino acids. CDR3 in DNA: TGTGCCAGCAGCTTACGCAATTACCCCCTATTAACGGGGACTAATGAAAAACTGTTTTTT. It codes for CASSLRNYPLLTGTNEKLFF.

This clone came up once. The chain carries TRBV6-5 and TRBJ2-6; D not certain. The CDR3 contains 16 residues. The V gene's germline CDR1 is MNHEY and CDR2 SVGAGI. Trimming shortened V by 1 base and J by 2 bases, and 9 bases separated the two germline ends. The chain's CDR3 is CASSYFRTTGANVLTF. The CDR3 DNA is TGTGCCAGCAGTTACTTCAGAACAACTGGGGCCAACGTCCTGACTTTC.

The rearrangement uses TRBV25-1 and TRBJ2-5; 12 nucleotides agree with TRBD1. Germline CDR1 MGHDK, CDR2 SYGVNS. The CDR3 consists of 17 residues. Trimming took 1 base from V and 4 from J; bases not matched to a gene: 7. CDR3 sequence reads: CASSESPPGQGAETQYF. CDR3 sequence (DNA): TGTGCCAGCAGTGAATCTCCCCCGGGACAGGGGGCAGAGACCCAGTACTTC.

Points on this clone: The same CDR3 is also encoded by other DNA sequences in this sample. The chain combines TRBV10-3 with TRBJ1-1; D uncertain. CDR1 ENHRY and CDR2 SYGVKD come from the germline V gene. The CDR3 is made up of 15 amino acids. Trimming took 0 bases from V and 1 from J, leaving 9 bases between them. DNA of the CDR3: TGTGCCATCAGTGAGTCCGGTCAGACGAACACTGAAGCTTTCTTT. It yields the protein CAISESGQTNTEAFF.